This T cell receptor (beta chain) was sequenced during a study of blood T cell repertoires in COVID-19 (dated by TCRdb to between 2020 and 2021). As for the study more broadly: The collaborator samples originated in the United States, Italy and Spain and spanned the acute and convalescent phases of COVID-19. The prospective study material was composed of cDNA or gDNA derived from T cells, B-cell-depleted T cells, or PBMCs. The dataset comprised deeply sampled blood TCRbeta repertoires from subjects exposed to, actively infected with, or recovered from COVID-19. The repertoires were released in a freely available public database meant as a resource for research on the immune response to SARS-CoV-2. Samples were obtained from the ongoing ImmuneRACE study (first 160 participants) and from approximately 1,200 subjects provided by 6 global collaborators. The sample metadata nearly always contained a de-identified subject ID, COVID-19 status, age in years and sex. Where available, HLA class I and class II types were taken from metadata supplied by the sample provider and were not determined by assay-based typing.

With regard to this clone: It has no known antigen specificity. The sample holds no much larger clone one base away, and base qualities are not on file.

CDR1 and CDR2 are drawn from the germline V gene: SGHTA, FQGNSA. V has 3 bases trimmed and J has 5 bases trimmed; junction bases matching no gene number 9. Measured from the cysteine to the phenylalanine, the CDR3 is 15 residues long. Here the CDR3 DNA is all that survives: 45 bases in frame from base 1. The immunoSEQ Assay, a bias-controlled multiplex PCR, was used to amplify TCRbeta CDR3 regions from genomic DNA. The authors processed their data as follows. Within the assay, amplification of reference gene primers was used to estimate how many nucleated cells each sample contained. To quantify the absolute abundance of each unique TCRbeta CDR3 rearrangement, sequence reads were collapsed and filtered. Productive Simpson clonality was computed per sample as the square root of Simpson's diversity index over productive rearrangements. The clones in this table, taken by TCRdb from immuneACCESS, are in-frame only. Not every clone is retained; where verified, under half of the shortfall comes from an unresolved V gene, and the cause of the rest is unknown. Clone size and V and J calls were adopted from that table, with D and trimming inferred from the DNA. The sample contains around 180,000 clones, 80% to 90% of them found a single time. The ten largest clones represent about 10% of the sample.

Collaborating institutions collected whole blood in K2EDTA tubes following their own protocols. For TCRbeta analysis, collaborators shipped samples as frozen whole blood, isolated PBMCs, or DNA extracted from either of those sample types. Paper-wide results and their limitations: Clinical and demographic metadata were provided uncurated, with the amount varying by source and participant.

Sequences were obtained from peripheral blood. The rearranged segments are TRBV7-2 and TRBJ2-5, with TRBD2 matching 7 junction bases. The receptor's source is a human donor with active or convalescent COVID-19. The donor label of this sample is uncertain. The DNA reads TGTGCCAGCAGCTTTAAGTCGGGAGGCGGGGAGACCCAGTACTTC. It encodes CASSFKSGGGETQYF. The full variable domain, completed from the reference TRBV7-2 and TRBJ2-5 proteins outside the CDR3, reads GAGVSQSPSNKVTEKGKDVELRCDPISGHTALYWYRQSLGQGLEFLIYFQGNSAPDKSGLPSDRFSAERTGGSVSTLTIQRTQQEDSAVYLCASSFKSGGGETQYFGPGTRLLVL.